Listed below are T cell receptor beta chains from one sample, sequenced in a study of CD8 T cells in ankylosing spondylitis. TCRdb reprocessed the 5' RACE reads with MiXCR, giving one entry per CDR3 protein. The top ten clones hold roughly 1.1% of a sample with 300,000 to 350,000 distinct CDR3 sequences, under 15% of them seen once. Sequenced sample: blood, either unsorted or a sorted T cell fraction (not recorded which). The receptors were sampled from a male donor with ankylosing spondylitis or in good health (not recorded which). CDR3s include the opening cysteine and the closing phenylalanine or tryptophan. The D gene is left open where the match is weak. A clone size is listed for some rows: how often the clone was seen (once, few, many), or a class if it is expanded.

size,J,V,D,CDR3,DNA
-,TRBJ2-1,TRBV14,-,CASSWDRGRWFF,TGTGCCAGCAGCTGGGACCGCGGACGTTGGTTCTTC
many,TRBJ2-5,TRBV11-2,TRBD2,CASSLWRGLAGGQETQYF,TGTGCCAGCAGCTTATGGCGTGGGCTAGCGGGAGGTCAGGAGACCCAGTACTTC
-,TRBJ2-7,TRBV20-1,TRBD2,CSASGTSWSYEQYF,TGCAGTGCTAGCGGGACTAGTTGGTCCTACGAGCAGTACTTC
-,TRBJ1-2,TRBV6-1,-,CASTPLNYGYTF,TGTGCCAGCACCCCCCTAAATTATGGCTACACCTTC
-,TRBJ1-5,TRBV7-8,-,CASSFGVLNQPQHF,TGTGCCAGCAGCTTCGGGGTCCTCAATCAGCCCCAGCATTTT
few,TRBJ2-1,TRBV5-1,TRBD2,CASSLLTSTSGNEQFF,TGCGCCAGCAGCCTATTAACCAGTACTAGCGGCAATGAGCAGTTCTTC
few,TRBJ1-5,TRBV6-1,-,CASNRERLGNQPQHF,TGTGCCAGCAACAGGGAACGTCTCGGCAATCAGCCCCAGCATTTT
few,TRBJ2-7,TRBV20-1,-,CSASLGAAGEQYF,TGCAGTGCTAGTTTGGGAGCAGCGGGCGAGCAGTACTTC
few,TRBJ1-3,TRBV20-1,-,CSARDGARSGNTIYF,TGCAGTGCTAGAGATGGGGCTCGCTCTGGAAACACCATATATTTT
few,TRBJ2-1,TRBV12-3/TRBV12-4,-,CASSRQGYEQFF,TGTGCCAGCAGTAGGCAGGGTTATGAGCAGTTCTTC
few,TRBJ2-1,TRBV20-1,-,CSAPRAGSSYNEQFF,TGCAGTGCTCCCCGCGCGGGGTCCTCCTACAATGAGCAGTTCTTC
-,TRBJ2-1,TRBV2,-,CASSERGYLGEQFF,TGTGCCAGCAGTGAACGAGGCTATTTAGGCGAGCAGTTCTTC
few,TRBJ2-3,TRBV27,-,CASSNGAGGPGLDTQYF,TGTGCCAGCAGTAACGGTGCCGGTGGGCCGGGTTTAGATACGCAGTATTTT
-,TRBJ2-7,TRBV7-2,-,CASSLEEVQYF,TGTGCCAGCAGCTTAGAAGAGGTGCAGTACTTC
few,TRBJ1-1,TRBV9,-,CASSGTGPGNTEAFF,TGTGCCAGCAGCGGTACAGGCCCGGGGAACACTGAAGCTTTCTTT
many,TRBJ2-2,TRBV5-1,-,CASSGGENFNTGELFF,TGCGCCAGCAGCGGTGGGGAGAATTTTAACACCGGGGAGCTGTTTTTT
-,TRBJ2-3,TRBV6-5,-,CASSYYGQGGDTQYF,TGTGCCAGCAGTTACTACGGACAGGGAGGGGATACGCAGTATTTT
few,TRBJ2-1,TRBV5-1,TRBD1,CASSLGDRGSNEQFF,TGCGCCAGCAGCTTGGGGGACAGGGGAAGTAATGAGCAGTTCTTC